These T cell receptor beta chains were read from a single sample in a study of cytomegalovirus exposure and HLA in healthy donors. Produced via immunoSEQ multiplex PCR; TCRdb's table is partial and in-frame only. The sample comprises over 200,000 clones, roughly 91% of which are singletons, and 2% to 2.5% rests with the top ten. The sequenced sample was PBMCs. All receptors derive from a young woman in good health and CMV-seropositive. The CDR3 runs from the conserved cysteine through the conserved F or W. The D gene is left open where the match is weak. Some rows mark clone size as missing; the rest say once, few, many or name a class of expanded clone.

v_gene	d_gene	j_gene	abundance	CDR3nt	CDR3aa
TRBV5-6	TRBD2	TRBJ2-7	-	TGTGCCAGCAGCTGGACTAGCGGAACCTACGAGCAGTACTTC	CASSWTSGTYEQYF
TRBV5-6	-	TRBJ2-7	-	TGTGCCAGCAGCTTTTTAGGACAGACTTACGAGCAGTACTTC	CASSFLGQTYEQYF
TRBV7-9	-	TRBJ1-2	-	TGTGCCAGCAGCCCACGGGGAGCGGGTGGCTACACCTTC	CASSPRGAGGYTF
TRBV28	TRBD1	TRBJ1-2	-	TGTGCCAGCAGTCTACCCACAGGGGGCAAAAGTGGCTACACCTTC	CASSLPTGGKSGYTF
TRBV12-5	TRBD1	TRBJ2-1	-	TGTGCTAGTGGTTTGCCGGGACAGGGTCATGATGAGCAGTTCTTC	CASGLPGQGHDEQFF
TRBV2	TRBD2	TRBJ2-3	-	TGTGCCAGCAAACTAGCGTTGGGGAATACGCAGTATTTT	CASKLALGNTQYF
TRBV27	TRBD1	TRBJ1-1	once	TGTGCCAGCTCAGGGGGCGCCGGGAACACTGAAGCTTTCTTT	CASSGGAGNTEAFF
TRBV28	-	TRBJ2-3	-	TGTGCCAGCAGTGAGAGGAAGGGAGCAGATACGCAGTATTTT	CASSERKGADTQYF
TRBV4-1	-	TRBJ1-3	-	TGCGCCAGCAGCCAAGATCAAAGGGGAACTGGAAACACCATATATTTT	CASSQDQRGTGNTIYF
TRBV15	TRBD1	TRBJ2-3	-	TGTGCCACCAGCAGAGTTTTTGAAGGGACAGGGGTGTCAGATACGCAGTATTTT	CATSRVFEGTGVSDTQYF
TRBV21-1	-	TRBJ2-7	-	TGTGCCAGCAGCAAAGCGGGGAACCTAGCGGGAGGGCCAACCACCTACGAGCAGTACTTC	CASSKAGNLAGGPTTYEQYF
TRBV18	-	TRBJ1-1	-	TGTGCCAGCTCAAGAGACCAGGGTCAGGGTGAAGCTTTCTTT	CASSRDQGQGEAFF
TRBV6-1	-	TRBJ2-7	-	TGTGCCAGCAGTGAATCCTTGGGAGGGGGAGGCTACGAGCAGTACTTC	CASSESLGGGGYEQYF
TRBV2	TRBD1	TRBJ1-5	-	TGTGCCACCCGACAGGGGTCAAATCAGCCCCAGCATTTT	CATRQGSNQPQHF
TRBV18	-	TRBJ1-1	-	TGTGCCAGCTCACCACAGAGAACTAACACTGAAGCTTTCTTT	CASSPQRTNTEAFF